The 15 T cell receptor beta chains below come from one sample, sequenced in a study of CD4 T cells in relation to SARS-CoV-2 and coronaviruses. Produced via immunoSEQ multiplex PCR; TCRdb's table is partial and in-frame only. The sample consists of just under 20,000 clones, more than 65% of them appearing once. The unexposed donors gave CD4+ T cells in about 2011-2019, prior to COVID-19. The cells were cultured for under 13 days before CD4+ T cells were isolated. These receptors are not linked to any known antigen. The sequencing input was CD4+ T cells from PBMCs, cultured in vitro. Every receptor here comes from a human donor in good health.

The chain employs TRBV28 and TRBJ2-2; possibly TRBD2 for D (6 bases). Germline V gene lookup returns CDR1 MDHEN and CDR2 SYDVKM. V was pared by 6 bases and J by 3 bases, with 11 bases between. The CDR3 has 14 residues. CDR3 residues: CASRGRGDTGELFF. CDR3 coding DNA: TGTGCCAGCAGGGGGCGCGGGGACACCGGGGAGCTGTTTTTT.

This chain uses TRBV5-1 with TRBJ2-3, with 10 bases aligning to TRBD2. Looked up from germline, CDR1 is SGHRS and CDR2 is YFSETQ. CDR3 length: 19 amino acids. Losses at the gene ends were 5 bases for V and 6 bases for J; bases not matched to a gene: 21. The CDR3 region is CASSLDGAVASGGYDTQYF. The CDR3 nucleotides read TGCGCCAGCAGTCTCGACGGTGCTGTTGCTAGCGGGGGATACGATACGCAGTATTTT. The full variable domain, its missing parts supplied by reference TRBV5-1 and TRBJ2-3, is KAGVTQTPRYLIKTRGQQVTLSCSPISGHRSVSWYQQTPGQGLQFLFEYFSETQRNKGNFPGRFSGRQFSNSRSEMNVSTLELGDSALYLCASSLDGAVASGGYDTQYFGPGTRLTVL.

The chain has TRBV5-3 and TRBJ2-7; 10 bases line up with TRBD2. TRBV5-3 is sorted into the ORF group, with uncertain function. The CDR3 spans 15 residues. The trim removed 4 bases at V and 3 bases at J, leaving 7 bases unmatched. The CDR3 spells CARSVGSGGFYEQYF. The DNA for the CDR3 is TGTGCCAGAAGCGTTGGTAGCGGGGGGTTCTACGAGCAGTACTTC.

This clone was recorded a few times. The chain joins TRBV9 to TRBJ1-1; D remains unclear. This CDR3 comprises 12 residues. V was clipped by 4 bases and J by 8 bases, with 12 bases between them. Germline CDR1 reads SGDLS; CDR2 reads YYNGEE. The CDR3 loop reads CASSLLEGEAFF. DNA for the CDR3: TGTGCCAGCAGCCTGTTAGAGGGAGAAGCTTTCTTT. The variable domain in full, with the rest retrieved from reference TRBV9 and TRBJ1-1, is DSGVTQTPKHLITATGQRVTLRCSPRSGDLSVYWYQQSLDQGLQFLIQYYNGEERAKGNILERFSAQQFPDLHSELNLSSLELGDSALYFCASSLLEGEAFFGQGTRLTVV.

The chain recombines TRBV5-1 with TRBJ1-1; D is uncertain. Trimming took 0 bases from V and 1 from J, leaving 13 bases between them. Germline lookup yields CDR1 SGHRS and CDR2 YFSETQ. This CDR3 comprises 16 residues. The CDR3 region is CASSLDGSLRNTEAFF. The DNA for the CDR3 is TGCGCCAGCAGCTTGGATGGGAGCCTAAGGAACACTGAAGCTTTCTTT.

The chain links TRBV19 to TRBJ1-1, with 8 positions matching TRBD1. Germline CDR1 reads LNHDA; CDR2 reads SQIVND (reference sequence). With 2 bases clipped from V and 1 base from J, the junction kept 12 bases outside the gene matches. The CDR3 is 18 residues long. In nucleotides, the CDR3 is TGTGCCAGTAGTATACCCCGGACAGGGATAAAGAGGAACACTGAAGCTTTCTTT. This sequence encodes CASSIPRTGIKRNTEAFF.

The rearrangement uses TRBV4-2 and TRBJ2-3; 7 bases match TRBD2. Germline trimming cut 2 bases from V and 0 bases from J; bases unmatched to any gene: 14. Per germline, CDR1 LGHNA and CDR2 YNFKEQ. CDR3 length equals 19 residues. In DNA, the CDR3 is TGTGCCAGCAGCCAACTCAACTTGCTAGCGGACTCTAGCACAGATACGCAGTATTTT. It specifies CASSQLNLLADSSTDTQYF.

This chain uses TRBV18 with TRBJ1-2, with 8 bases identical to TRBD1. The J segment lost 5 bases and the V segment lost 2 bases, leaving 7 bases of the junction unmatched. The CDR3 spans 15 residues. CDR1 KGHSH and CDR2 LQKENI come from the germline V gene. CDR3 loop: CASSPYQGAGYGYTF. CDR3 nucleotides: TGTGCCAGCTCACCATACCAGGGGGCAGGATATGGCTACACCTTC.

This clone was counted once. CDR3 sequence: CASRLGGSTYNEQFF. The CDR3 coding sequence is TGCGCCAGCAGACTCGGGGGGAGCACCTACAATGAGCAGTTCTTC. The V call is TRBV5-1, the J call TRBJ2-1, with TRBD2 identical over 7 bases. Losses at the gene ends were 5 bases for V and 2 bases for J; bases not matched to a gene: 7. The germline V gene encodes CDR1 SGHRS and CDR2 YFSETQ. The CDR3 length is 15 residues.

The J gene is TRBJ2-7, the V gene TRBV6-2 or TRBV6-3, with TRBD1 identical over 9 bases. J gave up 5 bases and V 5 bases, and 7 bases lay outside the gene matches. Per the germline V gene, CDR1 is MNHEY and CDR2 is SVGEGT. The CDR3 spans 14 residues. CDR3: CASSLGQGPDEQYF. CDR3 bases: TGTGCCAGCAGTCTGGGACAGGGTCCGGACGAGCAGTACTTC.

This sequence joins TRBV10-3 and TRBJ2-7; 7 bases align to TRBD1. Germline V gene sequence: CDR1 ENHRY, CDR2 SYGVKD. The V gene end was trimmed by 8 bases and the J gene end by 0 bases; junction bases not matched to a gene: 13. The CDR3 consists of 16 residues. The CDR3 loop reads CAIAGTEKSSSYEQYF. CDR3 in DNA: TGTGCCATCGCCGGGACAGAGAAATCAAGCTCCTACGAGCAGTACTTC.

The V gene is TRBV27, the J gene TRBJ2-1, with 9 bases aligning to TRBD2. V dropped 1 base and J dropped 5; count of bases not matched to a gene: 12. Germline assignment: CDR1 MNHEY and CDR2 SMNVEV (reference sequence). The CDR3 runs to 18 residues. The CDR3, as DNA: TGTGCCAGCAGTTTATTCGGGGCGGGGGGGCTTTTTGACAATGAGCAGTTCTTC. The encoded protein is CASSLFGAGGLFDNEQFF.

The genes are TRBV19 and TRBJ1-2; the D is unclear. This CDR3 comprises 14 residues. CDR1 is LNHDA, CDR2 SQIVND, per germline (reference sequence). The V end was cut by 4 bases, the J end by 5 bases, with 14 bases between. CDR3 DNA sequence: TGTGCCAGTAGTAGCGCGCAGGACCGGTATGGCTACACCTTC. This translates into CASSSAQDRYGYTF.

This rearrangement joins TRBV7-8 to TRBJ1-3; no clear D gene. Trimming took off 1 base at V and 5 bases at J, with 12 bases between the two ends. The CDR3 length is 15 residues. Germline V lookup: CDR1 SGHVS, CDR2 FQNEAQ. CDR3 protein: CASSLESPPRNTIYF. The CDR3 nucleotides are TGTGCCAGCAGCTTAGAGTCCCCGCCAAGAAACACCATATATTTT.

The chain couples TRBV9 to TRBJ2-5; 10 nucleotides agree with TRBD2. Trimming took 0 bases from V and 5 from J; bases not matched to a gene: 16. CDR3 size: 19 residues. In germline, CDR1 is SGDLS, CDR2 YYNGEE. CDR3 amino acids: CASSVDSISGRALSETQYF. The CDR3 bases are TGTGCCAGCAGCGTAGATTCTATAAGCGGGAGGGCCCTCAGCGAGACCCAGTACTTC.